Listed below are T cell receptor beta chains from one sample, sequenced in a study of T-cell reconstitution after alpha-beta-depleted transplantation in children. TCRdb reanalysed the PCR reads using MiXCR and keeps one entry per CDR3 protein. The sample includes under 750,000 distinct CDR3 sequences, around 23% seen only once; the top ten take roughly 13%. The sequencing here drew on PBMCs, mostly from graft donor cells, taken 360 days after TCRalphabeta/CD19-depleted stem cell transplant. The source is a boy in the first two years of life who had a stem cell transplant for acute myeloid leukemia, so the T cells may come from the graft donor. CDR3s include the opening cysteine and the closing phenylalanine or tryptophan. A D gene is named only where the DNA matches it firmly. The size entry is marked missing in some rows and otherwise reads once, few, many or a size class.

J gene: TRBJ2-5; clone size: -; V gene: TRBV29-1; D gene: -; CDR3 DNA: TGCAGCGTTGACGGCCCACTGGGGGAGACCCAGTACTTC; CDR3 protein: CSVDGPLGETQYF
J gene: TRBJ1-5; clone size: few; V gene: TRBV12-3/TRBV12-4; D gene: -; CDR3 DNA: TGTGCCAGCAGTCGTATCGTCACCGAGCGAGAGCCCCAGCATTTT; CDR3 protein: CASSRIVTEREPQHF
J gene: TRBJ2-2; clone size: -; V gene: TRBV4-3; D gene: TRBD2; CDR3 DNA: TGCGCCAGCAGCGGCTCACTAGCGGGGGCGCCCGGGGAGCTGTTTTTT; CDR3 protein: CASSGSLAGAPGELFF
J gene: TRBJ1-1; clone size: many; V gene: TRBV6-4; D gene: -; CDR3 DNA: TGTGCCAGCAGTCTGGAGGGTGGGAATGCTGAAGCTTTCTTT; CDR3 protein: CASSLEGGNAEAFF
J gene: TRBJ2-5; clone size: many; V gene: TRBV20-1; D gene: -; CDR3 DNA: TGCAGTGCTAGAGACGAAGCACGGGGAAGGCAAGAGACCCAGTACTTC; CDR3 protein: CSARDEARGRQETQYF
J gene: TRBJ1-5; clone size: -; V gene: TRBV24-1; D gene: TRBD1; CDR3 DNA: TGTGCCACGGGACAGGGCAATCAGCCCCAGCATTTT; CDR3 protein: CATGQGNQPQHF
J gene: TRBJ2-3; clone size: -; V gene: TRBV28; D gene: -; CDR3 DNA: TGTGCCAGCAGTCTCCACAGCTTAGATACGCAGTATTTT; CDR3 protein: CASSLHSLDTQYF
J gene: TRBJ2-3; clone size: -; V gene: TRBV20-1; D gene: TRBD2; CDR3 DNA: TGCAGTGCTAGAGATTTAGGTACTAGCGGGAGAAGAGATACGCAGTATTTT; CDR3 protein: CSARDLGTSGRRDTQYF
J gene: TRBJ2-1; clone size: many; V gene: TRBV20-1; D gene: -; CDR3 DNA: TGCAGTGCTAGAGGGGACATCTTGAATGAGCAGTTCTTC; CDR3 protein: CSARGDILNEQFF
J gene: TRBJ1-2; clone size: many; V gene: TRBV4-3; D gene: TRBD1; CDR3 DNA: TGCGCCAGCAGCCAAGATCCCCTCAGGGGGACCTACTATGGCTACACCTTC; CDR3 protein: CASSQDPLRGTYYGYTF
J gene: TRBJ2-1; clone size: -; V gene: TRBV4-1; D gene: TRBD2; CDR3 DNA: TGCGCCAGCAGCCTAGGGACTAGCGGTAACCCCTACAATGAGCAGTTCTTC; CDR3 protein: CASSLGTSGNPYNEQFF
J gene: TRBJ1-4; clone size: -; V gene: TRBV6-2/TRBV6-3; D gene: TRBD1; CDR3 DNA: TGTGCCAGCAGTTACCTCCGGGACAGGGGGCGGCGAGGGATAAGTGAAAAACTGTTTTTT; CDR3 protein: CASSYLRDRGRRGISEKLFF
J gene: TRBJ2-5; clone size: -; V gene: TRBV29-1; D gene: -; CDR3 DNA: TGCAGCGTTGTTGGCGGACTTAACCAAGAGACCCAGTACTTC; CDR3 protein: CSVVGGLNQETQYF
J gene: TRBJ2-4; clone size: few; V gene: TRBV7-9; D gene: -; CDR3 DNA: TGTGCCAGCAGCTTAGCATGGGACGCAAACATTCAGTACTTC; CDR3 protein: CASSLAWDANIQYF
J gene: TRBJ2-4; clone size: few; V gene: TRBV4-1; D gene: -; CDR3 DNA: TGCGCCAGCAGCCAAATCCTCAAAAACATTCAGTACTTC; CDR3 protein: CASSQILKNIQYF
J gene: TRBJ1-2; clone size: few; V gene: TRBV7-9; D gene: -; CDR3 DNA: TGTGCCAGCAGCTTACAGCGTCCCCCTGATGGCTACACCTTC; CDR3 protein: CASSLQRPPDGYTF
J gene: TRBJ1-6; clone size: many; V gene: TRBV20-1; D gene: TRBD1; CDR3 DNA: TGCAGTGCTAGGAAGGGGGCTAACAATTCACCCCTCCACTTT; CDR3 protein: CSARKGANNSPLHF
J gene: TRBJ1-5; clone size: once; V gene: TRBV6-1; D gene: -; CDR3 DNA: TGTGCCAGCAGACCCAGACAGACTAGTATTCAGCCCCAGCATTTT; CDR3 protein: CASRPRQTSIQPQHF